The rows below give T cell receptor beta chains drawn from one sample of a study of blood T cells in healthy people across ages. Via MiXCR, TCRdb re-called the 5' RACE reads, giving one row per CDR3 protein. Among approximately 2,000,000 distinct CDR3 sequences listed, more than 35% were seen once. Material: blood. These receptors all stem from a human donor in good health. Each CDR3 is given with its conserved first and last residue. The order of the fields is CDR3 length, J gene, clone size, V gene, D gene, CDR3 DNA, CDR3 protein. A D gene is named only where the DNA matches it firmly. Only part of the rows carry a size: once, few, many, or a class if the clone is expanded.

cdr3_length: 15
j_call: TRBJ2-3
clone_size: -
v_call: TRBV20-1
d_call: -
cdr3_nt: TGCAGTGCTAGAGGTGGGCACTCGGACACAGATACGCAGTATTTT
cdr3_aa: CSARGGHSDTDTQYF

cdr3_length: 16
j_call: TRBJ1-2
clone_size: few
v_call: TRBV6-6
d_call: -
cdr3_nt: TGTGCCAGCAGTTACTCGAGTTCTGGAACATTCTATGGCTACACCTTC
cdr3_aa: CASSYSSSGTFYGYTF

cdr3_length: 15
j_call: TRBJ2-1
clone_size: -
v_call: TRBV7-2
d_call: TRBD2
cdr3_nt: TGTGCCAGCAGCACAGTCGTTAGCGGGGCCGTTGAGCAGTTCTTC
cdr3_aa: CASSTVVSGAVEQFF

cdr3_length: 15
j_call: TRBJ1-5
clone_size: -
v_call: TRBV28
d_call: -
cdr3_nt: TGTGCCAGCAGGGGGGACACCGGTAGCAATCAGCCCCAGCATTTT
cdr3_aa: CASRGDTGSNQPQHF

cdr3_length: 14
j_call: TRBJ1-5
clone_size: once
v_call: TRBV24-1
d_call: -
cdr3_nt: TGTGCCACCAGTGATTTTAAGAGGAATCAGCCCCAGCATTTT
cdr3_aa: CATSDFKRNQPQHF

cdr3_length: 11
j_call: TRBJ1-1
clone_size: -
v_call: TRBV29-1
d_call: -
cdr3_nt: TGCAGCGCCGCAATGAACACTGAAGCTTTCTTT
cdr3_aa: CSAAMNTEAFF

cdr3_length: 16
j_call: TRBJ2-3
clone_size: -
v_call: TRBV5-1
d_call: -
cdr3_nt: TGCGCCAGCAGCTTGGAGGGACATCTACCTATGGATACGCAGTATTTT
cdr3_aa: CASSLEGHLPMDTQYF

cdr3_length: 13
j_call: TRBJ2-7
clone_size: many
v_call: TRBV7-3
d_call: -
cdr3_nt: TGTGCCAGCAGCTCGGCAGGGTATTACGAGCAGTACTTC
cdr3_aa: CASSSAGYYEQYF

cdr3_length: 14
j_call: TRBJ2-7
clone_size: -
v_call: TRBV4-1
d_call: -
cdr3_nt: TGCGCCAGCAGCCAAAACGTCCAGGGGAACGAGCAGTACTTC
cdr3_aa: CASSQNVQGNEQYF

cdr3_length: 13
j_call: TRBJ1-5
clone_size: few
v_call: TRBV6-6
d_call: -
cdr3_nt: TGTGCCAGCAAGGGGCATAGCAATCAGCCCCAGCATTTT
cdr3_aa: CASKGHSNQPQHF

cdr3_length: 13
j_call: TRBJ1-2
clone_size: few
v_call: TRBV29-1
d_call: TRBD1
cdr3_nt: TGCAGCGCCCATGTGGGACAGGGAAGGGGCTACACCTTC
cdr3_aa: CSAHVGQGRGYTF

cdr3_length: 12
j_call: TRBJ2-7
clone_size: few
v_call: TRBV20-1
d_call: -
cdr3_nt: TGCAGTGCGGCGGTCAGAATATACGAGCAGTACTTC
cdr3_aa: CSAAVRIYEQYF

cdr3_length: 15
j_call: TRBJ1-2
clone_size: many
v_call: TRBV25-1
d_call: -
cdr3_nt: TGTGCCAGCAGTGTGCGGGACCAGGTTAACTATGGCTACACCTTC
cdr3_aa: CASSVRDQVNYGYTF

cdr3_length: 14
j_call: TRBJ1-1
clone_size: few
v_call: TRBV4-3
d_call: -
cdr3_nt: TGCGCCAGCAGCCAAGTATTGATAGGCTTTGAAGCTTTCTTT
cdr3_aa: CASSQVLIGFEAFF

cdr3_length: 16
j_call: TRBJ1-2
clone_size: few
v_call: TRBV5-1
d_call: TRBD1
cdr3_nt: TGCGCCAGCAGCCACAACCCGGGACAGGGGGGTCTTGGCTACACCTTC
cdr3_aa: CASSHNPGQGGLGYTF

cdr3_length: 15
j_call: TRBJ1-2
clone_size: few
v_call: TRBV5-1
d_call: -
cdr3_nt: TGCGCCAGCAGCGGGGAGATCGGGGGCGCGAGAGGCTACACCTTC
cdr3_aa: CASSGEIGGARGYTF

cdr3_length: 13
j_call: TRBJ2-5
clone_size: -
v_call: TRBV7-9
d_call: -
cdr3_nt: TGTGCCAGCAGGGTAGCGTCGGGAGAGACCCAGTACTTC
cdr3_aa: CASRVASGETQYF

cdr3_length: 12
j_call: TRBJ1-2
clone_size: -
v_call: TRBV6-2/TRBV6-3
d_call: -
cdr3_nt: TGTGCCAGCGGGCCCCGGAACTATGGCTACACCTTC
cdr3_aa: CASGPRNYGYTF

cdr3_length: 13
j_call: TRBJ2-4
clone_size: few
v_call: TRBV12-3/TRBV12-4
d_call: -
cdr3_nt: TGTGCCAGCAGCTACCGGGCCCTTAGAGAGCAGTACTTC
cdr3_aa: CASSYRALREQYF

cdr3_length: 14
j_call: TRBJ1-1
clone_size: -
v_call: TRBV29-1
d_call: TRBD1
cdr3_nt: TGCAGCGTGATTTATGGACAGGGCTTCCCCCAAGCTTTCTTT
cdr3_aa: CSVIYGQGFPQAFF

cdr3_length: 17
j_call: TRBJ1-6
clone_size: -
v_call: TRBV3-1
d_call: -
cdr3_nt: TGTGCCAGCAGCCTGTGGCTGGCGCGCCGCTATAATTCACCCCTCCACTTT
cdr3_aa: CASSLWLARRYNSPLHF

cdr3_length: 14
j_call: TRBJ2-1
clone_size: -
v_call: TRBV25-1
d_call: -
cdr3_nt: TGTGCCAGCACCAAGGGGAACTCCTACAATGAGCAGTTCTTC
cdr3_aa: CASTKGNSYNEQFF

cdr3_length: 14
j_call: TRBJ1-2
clone_size: -
v_call: TRBV7-9
d_call: -
cdr3_nt: TGTGCCACCAACAGCTTACGACAGGTGGCTGGCTACACCTTC
cdr3_aa: CATNSLRQVAGYTF

cdr3_length: 16
j_call: TRBJ2-7
clone_size: -
v_call: TRBV4-2
d_call: TRBD2
cdr3_nt: TGTGCCAGCAGCCAAGACCTAACTAGCGGCGATTACGAGCAGTACTTC
cdr3_aa: CASSQDLTSGDYEQYF

cdr3_length: 15
j_call: TRBJ1-1
clone_size: -
v_call: TRBV5-1
d_call: TRBD1
cdr3_nt: TGCGCCAGCAGCTATTCCCCGGGACAGACCACTGAAGCTTTCTTT
cdr3_aa: CASSYSPGQTTEAFF

cdr3_length: 15
j_call: TRBJ2-7
clone_size: few
v_call: TRBV10-3
d_call: -
cdr3_nt: TGTGCCATCAGCGAGGGACAATCCAGCTCCTACGAGCAGTACTTC
cdr3_aa: CAISEGQSSSYEQYF

cdr3_length: 15
j_call: TRBJ2-3
clone_size: few
v_call: TRBV7-2
d_call: -
cdr3_nt: TGTGCCAGCAGCTTAGCGGGGGGATCGGGAGATACGCAGTATTTT
cdr3_aa: CASSLAGGSGDTQYF

cdr3_length: 14
j_call: TRBJ1-1
clone_size: -
v_call: TRBV20-1
d_call: -
cdr3_nt: TGCAGTGCTAGACCCTACACGGGGGGCACTGAAGCTTTCTTT
cdr3_aa: CSARPYTGGTEAFF

cdr3_length: 14
j_call: TRBJ2-5
clone_size: few
v_call: TRBV27
d_call: TRBD2
cdr3_nt: TGTGCCAGCAGCCGGGGACTAGACCAAGAGACCCAGTACTTC
cdr3_aa: CASSRGLDQETQYF

cdr3_length: 15
j_call: TRBJ2-7
clone_size: -
v_call: TRBV11-2
d_call: -
cdr3_nt: TGTGCCAGCAGCTTATTCCGGGCAGCAGTTTACGAGCAGTACTTC
cdr3_aa: CASSLFRAAVYEQYF

cdr3_length: 12
j_call: TRBJ2-7
clone_size: many
v_call: TRBV29-1
d_call: -
cdr3_nt: TGCAGCGTTGGGGTAACAACAAGCGAGCAGTACTTC
cdr3_aa: CSVGVTTSEQYF

cdr3_length: 15
j_call: TRBJ2-6
clone_size: many
v_call: TRBV24-1
d_call: -
cdr3_nt: TGTGCCACCAGTGACCCTCTTTCTGGGGCCAACGTCCTGACTTTC
cdr3_aa: CATSDPLSGANVLTF

cdr3_length: 15
j_call: TRBJ1-6
clone_size: few
v_call: TRBV5-1
d_call: -
cdr3_nt: TGCGCCAGCAGCTTTTCCGGGTCCTATAATTCACCCCTCCACTTT
cdr3_aa: CASSFSGSYNSPLHF

cdr3_length: 17
j_call: TRBJ2-6
clone_size: few
v_call: TRBV5-1
d_call: -
cdr3_nt: TGCGCCAGCAGCTCAGGAGGTGGCTTTACTGGGGCCAACGTCCTGACTTTC
cdr3_aa: CASSSGGGFTGANVLTF

cdr3_length: 12
j_call: TRBJ1-1
clone_size: -
v_call: TRBV12-3/TRBV12-4
d_call: -
cdr3_nt: TGTGCCAGCAGCCTTTTCCGGGAGGAGACTTTCTTT
cdr3_aa: CASSLFREETFF

cdr3_length: 11
j_call: TRBJ2-1
clone_size: -
v_call: TRBV6-5
d_call: -
cdr3_nt: TGTGCCAGCACAGGGAGCAATGAGCAGTTCTTC
cdr3_aa: CASTGSNEQFF

cdr3_length: 11
j_call: TRBJ1-2
clone_size: -
v_call: TRBV20-1
d_call: -
cdr3_nt: TGCAGTGCTAGAGAGTACTATGGCTACACCTTC
cdr3_aa: CSAREYYGYTF

cdr3_length: 17
j_call: TRBJ1-6
clone_size: -
v_call: TRBV5-1
d_call: -
cdr3_nt: TGCGCCAGCAGCTTGGCCGGGTGGACAGAAGGCAATTCACCCCTCCACTTT
cdr3_aa: CASSLAGWTEGNSPLHF

cdr3_length: 12
j_call: TRBJ1-4
clone_size: few
v_call: TRBV20-1
d_call: -
cdr3_nt: TGCAGTGCTAGTCAGGGGCAAGAAAAACTGTTTTTT
cdr3_aa: CSASQGQEKLFF

cdr3_length: 14
j_call: TRBJ1-2
clone_size: -
v_call: TRBV12-3/TRBV12-4
d_call: -
cdr3_nt: TGTGCCAGCAGTATCGACAGGAACAGATATGGCTACACCTTC
cdr3_aa: CASSIDRNRYGYTF

cdr3_length: 16
j_call: TRBJ2-3
clone_size: few
v_call: TRBV20-1
d_call: TRBD1
cdr3_nt: TGCAGTGCTAGAGTCTGGGGGCAGGGGGACACAGATACGCAGTATTTT
cdr3_aa: CSARVWGQGDTDTQYF

cdr3_length: 12
j_call: TRBJ2-1
clone_size: -
v_call: TRBV9
d_call: -
cdr3_nt: TGTGCCAGCAGCCCGGATGTGGGTGAGCAGTTCTTC
cdr3_aa: CASSPDVGEQFF

cdr3_length: 13
j_call: TRBJ2-5
clone_size: -
v_call: TRBV12-3/TRBV12-4
d_call: -
cdr3_nt: TGTGCCAGCAGTTGGGGCCGTCGCGAGACCCAGTACTTC
cdr3_aa: CASSWGRRETQYF

cdr3_length: 15
j_call: TRBJ2-5
clone_size: once
v_call: TRBV5-6
d_call: -
cdr3_nt: TGTGCCAGCAGCTTGAGACGGATGAGTGGGGAGACCCAGTACTTC
cdr3_aa: CASSLRRMSGETQYF

cdr3_length: 13
j_call: TRBJ2-7
clone_size: many
v_call: TRBV20-1
d_call: -
cdr3_nt: TGCAGTGCCCCTGACCCGGGAGATTACGAGCAGTACTTC
cdr3_aa: CSAPDPGDYEQYF

cdr3_length: 14
j_call: TRBJ1-5
clone_size: few
v_call: TRBV30
d_call: -
cdr3_nt: TGTGCCTGGAGTGGCGGCCTGAGCAATCAGCCCCAGCATTTT
cdr3_aa: CAWSGGLSNQPQHF

cdr3_length: 13
j_call: TRBJ2-1
clone_size: few
v_call: TRBV27
d_call: -
cdr3_nt: TGTGCCAGCGGCAAGCACTCGTACAATGAGCAGTTCTTC
cdr3_aa: CASGKHSYNEQFF

cdr3_length: 11
j_call: TRBJ1-6
clone_size: -
v_call: TRBV30
d_call: -
cdr3_nt: TGTGCCTGGAGTGTTGGTTCACCCCTCCACTTT
cdr3_aa: CAWSVGSPLHF

cdr3_length: 17
j_call: TRBJ1-1
clone_size: few
v_call: TRBV7-6
d_call: -
cdr3_nt: TGTGCCAGCAGCTTAGCGGAGGGGGGAGAAGCAGGCACTGAAGCTTTCTTT
cdr3_aa: CASSLAEGGEAGTEAFF

cdr3_length: 14
j_call: TRBJ2-4
clone_size: few
v_call: TRBV6-2/TRBV6-3
d_call: -
cdr3_nt: TGTGCCAGCAGTTTAGAAGAGGGGGGAAACATTCAGTACTTC
cdr3_aa: CASSLEEGGNIQYF

cdr3_length: 19
j_call: TRBJ2-6
clone_size: few
v_call: TRBV12-3/TRBV12-4
d_call: -
cdr3_nt: TGTGCCAGCAGTTCCCGTGCAGGGATCCTCCTCTCTGGGGCCAACGTCCTGACTTTC
cdr3_aa: CASSSRAGILLSGANVLTF

cdr3_length: 17
j_call: TRBJ2-6
clone_size: -
v_call: TRBV5-5
d_call: TRBD1
cdr3_nt: TGTGCCAGCAGCTGGACAGGGCCGTTTTCTGGGGCCAACGTCCTGACTTTC
cdr3_aa: CASSWTGPFSGANVLTF

cdr3_length: 14
j_call: TRBJ2-5
clone_size: -
v_call: TRBV5-1
d_call: -
cdr3_nt: TGCGCCAGCAGCTTAAACCCTTTTGAGGGGACCCAGTACTTC
cdr3_aa: CASSLNPFEGTQYF

cdr3_length: 13
j_call: TRBJ1-2
clone_size: few
v_call: TRBV28
d_call: -
cdr3_nt: TGTGCCAGCAGGGGACTGGACGGCTATGGCTACACCTTC
cdr3_aa: CASRGLDGYGYTF

cdr3_length: 17
j_call: TRBJ1-4
clone_size: few
v_call: TRBV6-5
d_call: TRBD1
cdr3_nt: TGTGCCAGCAGTTACAGTCAGGGGGGGCAGGGAATCGAAAAACTGTTTTTT
cdr3_aa: CASSYSQGGQGIEKLFF

cdr3_length: 15
j_call: TRBJ2-1
clone_size: -
v_call: TRBV5-4
d_call: TRBD2
cdr3_nt: TGTGCCAGCAGCTTTAGCGGGGGCTACCCGAATGAGCAGTTCTTC
cdr3_aa: CASSFSGGYPNEQFF

cdr3_length: 13
j_call: TRBJ2-1
clone_size: -
v_call: TRBV29-1
d_call: TRBD1
cdr3_nt: TGCAGCTACCGCGGACAGGGGGCAAATGAGCAGTTCTTC
cdr3_aa: CSYRGQGANEQFF

cdr3_length: 17
j_call: TRBJ2-1
clone_size: -
v_call: TRBV5-1
d_call: TRBD2
cdr3_nt: TGCGCCAGCAGCTTGGGAGTGGCGGGGGGGCCCTACAATGAGCAGTTCTTC
cdr3_aa: CASSLGVAGGPYNEQFF

cdr3_length: 14
j_call: TRBJ2-1
clone_size: once
v_call: TRBV11-2
d_call: TRBD2
cdr3_nt: TGTGCCAGCAGCTTACGGGGGGTTAGTGATGAGCAGTTCTTC
cdr3_aa: CASSLRGVSDEQFF